This TCR beta chain was observed in a study of cytomegalovirus exposure and HLA in healthy donors (dated by TCRdb to the late 2010s). Looking at the study overall: In an earlier analysis of approximately 640 of the donors, 250 to 350 Gb of sequence data and 100 million or so unique TCR beta sequences from about 179 million T cells were reported. Across roughly 420 genotyped donors of the cohort, an average of roughly 230,000 unique TCR beta nucleotide sequences per donor were sequenced, and 15% to 20% of those sequences were non-productive. Among the approximately 400 genotyped donors, 75% to 90% belonged to the genetic ancestry cluster associated with self-reported Caucasian donors. An earlier analysis of roughly 580 of the donors used high-throughput TCR beta sequencing to judge whether each TCR beta V gene segment behaved as functional or pseudogenic. A later analysis re-examined previously published TCR beta repertoires from more than 600 donors and added high-resolution HLA genotyping to investigate patterns of TCR occurrence. The study aimed to test whether cataloging public T cell receptors could reveal signatures of past pathogen exposure. To predict cytomegalovirus infection status, the study combined high-throughput TCR immunosequencing, statistical association of individual TCRs with disease status, and machine learning. A later genetic analysis used genome-wide SNP genotypes for about three fifths of the 666 donors, treating that subset as a discovery cohort. A few DR-DQ haplotypes were handled as single units for association and clustering because linkage in the cohort was strong. The later analysis used no new phenotypic data to find candidate immune exposures, relying instead on TCR beta sequences and their occurrence across donors. HLA typing included class I and class II loci at four-digit resolution. Donor age, sex, ethnicity and CMV serostatus were compiled alongside the repertoire data. The study used immunosequencing to profile the T cell repertoires of 666 subjects and linked those repertoires to cytomegalovirus serostatus. The number of typed donors differed by locus: about 629-630 for A, B, C, DRB1 and DQB1; 522 for DQA1; 606 for DPA1; and some 450 for DPB1. Along with the roughly 710-subject first cohort, a separate validation cohort of over 90 different subjects was used. All discovery cohort repertoires had been generated on a single sequencing platform. Approximately 310 gigabases of sequencing data and around 87 million unique TCR sequences were included in an early release covering several hundred HLA-typed donors.

As to this clone: Its antigen target is currently unknown. No much larger clone exists at a distance of one base, and base qualities are not known.

Libraries were built with the immunoSEQ multiplex PCR assay. For the multiplex PCR, a mixture combining 60 forward primers for TCR Vbeta segments and 13 reverse primers for TCR Jbeta segments was used. A multiplex PCR assay on genomic DNA amplified the CDR3 region of rearranged TCR beta genes. On the Illumina HiSeq System, the amplified TCR beta libraries were sequenced as 87-base-pair reads. The authors processed their data as follows. A later analysis counted about 80 million unique TCR beta chains across the 600 to 850 repertoires, and some 12 million of these chains were shared by at least two donors. Raw reads were error-corrected and collapsed into unique sequences by a nearest-neighbor algorithm in which closely related sequences were merged to remove PCR and sequencing errors. V, D and J gene segments were assigned by aligning CDR3 sequences to IMGT reference sequences. Each retained sequence needed at least a six-nucleotide match to both a V gene segment and a J gene segment. A rearrangement counted as productive if the CDR3 had no stop codons and remained in frame with V and J, and every other rearrangement counted as non-productive. Following IMGT convention, CDR3 was defined as the stretch from the second conserved V-encoded cysteine to the conserved J-encoded phenylalanine. Sequences without an unambiguous match to a single V gene segment were excluded from the earlier analysis of 500 to 700 of the donors. In an earlier analysis of 500 to 750 of the donors, V segments were called functional above 56.7% productive rearrangements and were called segregating when the between-donor standard deviation exceeded 5%. A statistical classification framework was built for diagnosing cytomegalovirus status from the catalog of TCR beta chain sequences. In a later analysis, V and J genes were assigned by comparing TCR nucleotide sequences against IMGT/GENE-DB human TR gene sequences. In a later analysis, CDR3 sequences and most-parsimonious VDJ recombination scenarios were assigned using the TCRdist pipeline. In a later analysis, each TCR beta chain was defined by its CDR3 amino acid sequence together with its V-gene family, and reads lacking a unique V-gene family were excluded. A later analysis removed 600 or so highly shared, low-generation-probability nucleotide sequences to deal with suspected cross-contamination and a sequencing artifact. For each public chain, a later analysis derived a clonal expansion index from normalized ranks of inferred template counts within each repertoire. Generation probabilities in a later analysis came from a VDJ recombination model fitted to out-of-frame rearrangements, and those results were checked against IGoR. Hypergeometric tests were used in a later analysis to score TCR-TCR, TCR-HLA and TCR-CMV co-occurrence, with a repertoire-size bias correction applied to the TCR pairs. A later analysis estimated false discovery rates by permuting HLA or CMV assignments 20 times. In a later analysis, co-occurring TCRs were grouped using DBSCAN, with TCRdist sequence similarity added in when clustering inside HLA-allele-positive subsets. Repertoires with fewer than 30,000 or more than 120,000 public chains, plus five repertoires with anomalous nucleotide sharing, were excluded from co-occurrence clustering. TCRdb provides this immuneACCESS table in a form limited to in-frame rearrangements. Some clones are lacking; in checked studies, under half of them reflect an unresolved V gene, and why the rest are absent is not known. V, J and clone size reflect that table, while D and trimming were determined from the DNA. The sample data list more than 150,000 clones, and roughly 82% of these were observed just once. The ten biggest clones cover approximately 1.2% of the sample.

The cohort consisted of 650 to 850 healthy bone marrow donors. Cohort members were all nominally healthy when sampled, although unrecorded immune exposures were likely present. The donor was CMV seropositive and belonged to the group of 250 to 300 seropositive cohort members. A peripheral blood sample was collected from each donor, and TCR beta sequencing was performed on peripheral blood mononuclear cells. Genomic DNA was extracted from the blood cell samples with the Qiagen DNeasy Blood Extraction Kit. V drops 4 bases and J drops 7 bases, leaving 15 bases in between. Taken from cysteine to phenylalanine, the CDR3 has 14 residues. CDR3 DNA only is kept here, 42 bases in frame from base 1. The germline V gene supplies CDR1 SGDLS and CDR2 YYNGEE. Results and caveats for the whole study, not just this receptor: The authors suggested that the approach could potentially be generalized to other disease states and immunological phenotypes. A further reported finding was that TCR beta sequences accurately predicted the HLA-A and HLA-B alleles for most subjects in the first cohort. A total of 150 to 200 TCR beta chains were listed by the study as associated with cytomegalovirus. The presence/absence analyses assumed that sequencing depth was roughly uniform across donors, and that assumption may not be true. Fewer than 20 rarely observed V segments, including chromosome 9 orphons, were excluded from the earlier analysis of several hundred of the donors because counts were too low. In a later analysis, several top co-occurrence clusters were reported to appear linked to parvovirus B19, influenza, CMV and Epstein-Barr virus. A cluster of highly shared sequence variants was judged likely to represent a technical artifact of the sequencing pipeline. At a false discovery rate of 0.05, a later analysis linked about 16,000 TCR beta sequences to specific HLA alleles. Only TCR beta chains were sequenced in this cohort, and the absence of alpha or paired-chain data limited detectable features. Correlated functional status among segregating V segments might reflect linkage disequilibrium, but an unknown experimental factor could not be ruled out. The 87-base-pair reads could not distinguish some IMGT-functional V segments, including TRBV6-2 and TRBV6-3, so those segments were excluded. In a later analysis, the rate of TCR association differed among HLA loci, with DRB1 alleles having the most associated TCRs and HLA-C alleles having the fewest. A later analysis found that most CMV-associated TCR beta chains appeared HLA-restricted, with HLA associations seemingly driven largely by CMV exposure. HLA typing was unavailable for some donors at each locus, so association tests used only the typed subset. Cytomegalovirus status was reported to be diagnosed by the classifier with high specificity and sensitivity in both the original and validation cohorts. An earlier analysis of some 560 of the donors showed that most TCR beta V segments appeared in productive rearrangements either about 87% or about 30% of the time, which broadly matched IMGT annotations. A later genetic analysis associated a missense DCLRE1C variant with V-gene and J-gene trimming of TCR beta chains, and an independent cohort replicated the association. In a later analysis, HLA-associated TCR beta chains were found to be more clonally expanded and to have lower generation probabilities than equally common non-associated chains. Strong co-occurrence of HLA alleles, especially DR and DQ, made assigning TCR associations to individual alleles difficult. Compared with the 666-donor mean, donors in an Asian-associated ancestry cluster had fewer N-insertions in productive TCRs, according to a later genetic analysis. A few of the identified cytomegalovirus-associated TCR beta chains were confirmed in vitro to be specific for cytomegalovirus antigens. CMV serostatus was the only immune exposure information available for the cohort. While some public TCRs were present in many individuals, most TCR sequences turned up only very rarely across donors.

This sequence originates from a girl aged 2 to 9 in good health and CMV-seropositive. The specimen was PBMCs. The receptor chain draws on TRBV9 and TRBJ1-5; matching of 6 bases hints at TRBD1 as the D gene. The CDR3 region: CASSFGAGDQPQHF. The nucleotide sequence is TGTGCCAGCAGCTTCGGGGCAGGGGACCAGCCCCAGCATTTT.